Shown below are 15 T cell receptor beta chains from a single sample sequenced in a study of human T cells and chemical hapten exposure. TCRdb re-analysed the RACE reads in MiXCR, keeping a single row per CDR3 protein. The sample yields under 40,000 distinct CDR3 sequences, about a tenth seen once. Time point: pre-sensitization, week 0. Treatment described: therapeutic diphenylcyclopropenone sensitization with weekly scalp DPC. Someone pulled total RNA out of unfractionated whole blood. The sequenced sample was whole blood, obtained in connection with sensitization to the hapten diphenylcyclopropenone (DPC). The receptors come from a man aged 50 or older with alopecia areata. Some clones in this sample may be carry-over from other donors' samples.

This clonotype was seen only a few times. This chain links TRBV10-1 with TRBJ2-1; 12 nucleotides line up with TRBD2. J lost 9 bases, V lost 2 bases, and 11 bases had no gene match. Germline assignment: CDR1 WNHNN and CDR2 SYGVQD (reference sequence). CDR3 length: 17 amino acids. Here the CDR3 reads CASSEPSRTSGKGEQFF. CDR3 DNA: TGCGCCAGCAGTGAGCCCTCTAGGACTAGCGGGAAGGGTGAGCAGTTCTTC.

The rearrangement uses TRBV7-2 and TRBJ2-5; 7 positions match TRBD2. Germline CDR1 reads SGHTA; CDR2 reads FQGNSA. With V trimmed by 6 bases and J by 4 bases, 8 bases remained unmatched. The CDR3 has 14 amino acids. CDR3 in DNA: TGTGCCAGCAGTCCAGCGCCGGGAGGAGAGACCCAGTACTTC. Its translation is CASSPAPGGETQYF.

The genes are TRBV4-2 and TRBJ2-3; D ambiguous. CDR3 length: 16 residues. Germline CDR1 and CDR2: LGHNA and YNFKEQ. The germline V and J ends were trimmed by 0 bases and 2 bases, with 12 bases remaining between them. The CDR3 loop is CASSQDGYGNTDTQYF. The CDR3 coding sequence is TGTGCCAGCAGCCAAGACGGTTACGGAAACACAGATACGCAGTATTTT.

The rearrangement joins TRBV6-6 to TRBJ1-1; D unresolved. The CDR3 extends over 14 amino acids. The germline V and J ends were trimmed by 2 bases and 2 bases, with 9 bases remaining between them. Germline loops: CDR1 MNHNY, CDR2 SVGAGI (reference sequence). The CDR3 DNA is TGTGCCAGCAGTTACGGGCAGTTTAACACTGAAGCTTTCTTT. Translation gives CASSYGQFNTEAFF.

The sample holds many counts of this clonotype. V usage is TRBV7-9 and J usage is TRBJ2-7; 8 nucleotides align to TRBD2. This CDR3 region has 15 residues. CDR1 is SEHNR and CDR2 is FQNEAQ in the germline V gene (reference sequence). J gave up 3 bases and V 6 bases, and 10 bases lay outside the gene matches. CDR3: CASRELADTIYEQYF. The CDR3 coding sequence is TGTGCCAGCAGGGAACTAGCGGATACTATCTACGAGCAGTACTTC. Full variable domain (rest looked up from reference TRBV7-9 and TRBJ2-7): DTGVSQNPRHKITKRGQNVTFRCDPISEHNRLYWYRQTLGQGPEFLTYFQNEAQLEKSRLLSDRFSAERPKGSFSTLEIQRTEQGDSAMYLCASRELADTIYEQYFGPGTRLTVT.

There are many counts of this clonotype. CDR3 bases: TGCGCCAGCAGCCAAGAGTTCCTTGGGGCCAACGTCCTGACTTTC. This gives the protein CASSQEFLGANVLTF. The chain is built from TRBV4-3 and TRBJ2-6, with D hard to call. V was trimmed by 0 bases and J by 3 bases, leaving 6 bases between them. Germline-derived CDR1 and CDR2 are LGHNA and YSLEER. The CDR3 runs to 15 residues.

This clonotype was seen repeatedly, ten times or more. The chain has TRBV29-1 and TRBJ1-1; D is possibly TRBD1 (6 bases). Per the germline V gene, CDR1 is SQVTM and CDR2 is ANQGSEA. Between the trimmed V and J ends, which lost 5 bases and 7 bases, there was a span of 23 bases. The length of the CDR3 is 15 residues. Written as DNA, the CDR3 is TGCAGCGTTAGACCCGGGTCGGGGGCTGGAGGTGAAGCTTTCTTT. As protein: CSVRPGSGAGGEAFF.

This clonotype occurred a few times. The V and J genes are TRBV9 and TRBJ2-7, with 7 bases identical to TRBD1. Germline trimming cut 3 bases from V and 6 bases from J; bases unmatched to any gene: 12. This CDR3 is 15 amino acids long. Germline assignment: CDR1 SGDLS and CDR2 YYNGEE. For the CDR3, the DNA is TGTGCCAGCAGCGGAGGGACAGAACCTAATTCCGAGCAGTACTTC. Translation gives CASSGGTEPNSEQYF.

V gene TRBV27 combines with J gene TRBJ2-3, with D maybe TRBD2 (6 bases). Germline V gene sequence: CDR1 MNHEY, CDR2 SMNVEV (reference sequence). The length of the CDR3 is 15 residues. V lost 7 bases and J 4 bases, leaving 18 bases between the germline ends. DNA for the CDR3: TGTGCCAGCAACCGGGACCCGGCGGGGTCAGATACGCAGTATTTT. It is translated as CASNRDPAGSDTQYF.

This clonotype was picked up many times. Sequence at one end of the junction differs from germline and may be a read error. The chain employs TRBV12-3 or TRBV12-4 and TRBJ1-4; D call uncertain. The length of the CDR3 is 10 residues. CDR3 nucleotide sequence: TGTGCCAGCAGTTTAGCGCGTAGCGTTTTT. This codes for CASSLARSVF.

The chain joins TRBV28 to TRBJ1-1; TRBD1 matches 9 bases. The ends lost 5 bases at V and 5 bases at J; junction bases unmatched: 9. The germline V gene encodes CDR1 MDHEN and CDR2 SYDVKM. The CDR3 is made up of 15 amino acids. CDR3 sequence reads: CASSPRGQGGTEAFF. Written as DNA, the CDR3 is TGTGCCAGCAGTCCCAGGGGACAGGGAGGTACTGAAGCTTTCTTT.

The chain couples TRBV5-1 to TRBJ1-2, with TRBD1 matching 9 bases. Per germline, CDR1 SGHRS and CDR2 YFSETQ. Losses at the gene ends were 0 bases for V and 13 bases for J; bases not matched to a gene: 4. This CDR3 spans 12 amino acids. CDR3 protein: CASSLDRGPGTF. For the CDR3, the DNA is TGCGCCAGCAGCTTGGACAGGGGGCCGGGCACCTTC.

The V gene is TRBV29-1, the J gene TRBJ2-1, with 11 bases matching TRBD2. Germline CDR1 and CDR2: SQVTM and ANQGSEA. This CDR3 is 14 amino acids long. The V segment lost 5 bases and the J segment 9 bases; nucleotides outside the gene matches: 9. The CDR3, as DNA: TGCAGCGTTACCGGGACTAGCGGATCGGGTGAGCAGTTCTTC. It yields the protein CSVTGTSGSGEQFF.

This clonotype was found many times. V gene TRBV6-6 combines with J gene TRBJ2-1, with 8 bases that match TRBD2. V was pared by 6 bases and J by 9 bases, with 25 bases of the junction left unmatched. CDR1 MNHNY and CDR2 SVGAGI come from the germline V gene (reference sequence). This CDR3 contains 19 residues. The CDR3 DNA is TGTGCCAGCAGCCGGAGGAGCGGGAGTGGCGGGGTACAAGGGGGTGAGCAGTTCTTC. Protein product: CASSRRSGSGGVQGGEQFF.

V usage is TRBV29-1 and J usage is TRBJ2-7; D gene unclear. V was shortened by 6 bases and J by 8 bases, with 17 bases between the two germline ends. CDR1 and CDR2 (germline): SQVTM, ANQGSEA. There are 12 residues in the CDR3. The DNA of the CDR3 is TGCAGCGTAGGAGAGTCGCGGTACAAGCAGTACTTC. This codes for CSVGESRYKQYF.